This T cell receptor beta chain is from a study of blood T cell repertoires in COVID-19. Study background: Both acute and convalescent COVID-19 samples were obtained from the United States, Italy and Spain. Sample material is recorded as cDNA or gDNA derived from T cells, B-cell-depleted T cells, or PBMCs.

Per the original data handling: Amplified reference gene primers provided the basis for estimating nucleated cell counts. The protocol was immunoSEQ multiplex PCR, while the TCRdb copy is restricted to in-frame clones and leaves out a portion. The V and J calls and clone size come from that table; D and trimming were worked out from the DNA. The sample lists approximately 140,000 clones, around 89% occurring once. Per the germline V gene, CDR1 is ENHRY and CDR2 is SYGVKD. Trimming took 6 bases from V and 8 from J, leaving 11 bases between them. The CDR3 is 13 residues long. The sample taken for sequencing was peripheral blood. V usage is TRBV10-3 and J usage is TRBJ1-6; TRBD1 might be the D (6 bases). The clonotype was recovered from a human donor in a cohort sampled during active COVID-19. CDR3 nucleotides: TGTGCCATCAGGGACAGTTGGCATTCACCCCTCCACTTT. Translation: CAIRDSWHSPLHF.